This T cell receptor beta chain was obtained from a study of T cells after yellow fever vaccination. The study, taken as a whole, reports: Boosting was followed by the reappearance of most primary-vaccination clones (about 97% CD4, around 90% CD8). Weaker overall was a secondary response that nonetheless peaked faster, on day 5 versus 15.

CDR1 and CDR2 from the germline V gene are SGHAT and FQNNGV. The CDR3 is made up of 13 amino acids. Trimming cost V 1 base and J 6 bases, with 9 bases left between them. Ten or more counts support this clonotype. Its antigen remains unidentified. The 5'RACE template-switching step produced TCR cDNA and added a universal primer site and UMIs. TCRdb ran MiXCR on the 5' RACE reads and lists one entry per CDR3 protein. The sample contains 250,000 or so distinct CDR3 sequences, 3.6% of which appear only once. This specimen was PBMCs, taken 15 days after the yellow fever booster vaccination. The chain combines TRBV11-2 with TRBJ1-1; D gene unclear. The TCR originated in a man aged 18-30 years who received the YFV17D yellow fever vaccine. This CDR3 is CASSLAGWAEAFF. DNA of the CDR3: TGTGCCAGCAGCTTAGCGGGGTGGGCTGAAGCTTTCTTT.